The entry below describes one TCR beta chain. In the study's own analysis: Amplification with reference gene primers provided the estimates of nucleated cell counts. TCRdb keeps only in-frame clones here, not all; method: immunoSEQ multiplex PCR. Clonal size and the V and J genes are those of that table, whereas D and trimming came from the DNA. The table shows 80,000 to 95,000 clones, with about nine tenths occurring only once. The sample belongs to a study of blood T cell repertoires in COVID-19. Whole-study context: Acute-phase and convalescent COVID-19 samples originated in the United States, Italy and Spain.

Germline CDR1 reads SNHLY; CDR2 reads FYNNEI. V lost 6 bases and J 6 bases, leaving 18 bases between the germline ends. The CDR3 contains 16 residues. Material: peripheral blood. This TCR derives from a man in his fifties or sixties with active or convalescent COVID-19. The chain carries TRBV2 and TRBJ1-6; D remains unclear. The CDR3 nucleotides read TGTGCCAGCAGAGCGGACCCAACCCTCGGTAATTCACCCCTCCACTTT. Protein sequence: CASRADPTLGNSPLHF. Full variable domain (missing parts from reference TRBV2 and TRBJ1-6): EPEVTQTPSHQVTQMGQEVILRCVPISNHLYFYWYRQILGQKVEFLVSFYNNEISEKSEIFDDQFSVERPDGSNFTLKIRSTKLEDSAMYFCASRADPTLGNSPLHFGNGTRLTVT.